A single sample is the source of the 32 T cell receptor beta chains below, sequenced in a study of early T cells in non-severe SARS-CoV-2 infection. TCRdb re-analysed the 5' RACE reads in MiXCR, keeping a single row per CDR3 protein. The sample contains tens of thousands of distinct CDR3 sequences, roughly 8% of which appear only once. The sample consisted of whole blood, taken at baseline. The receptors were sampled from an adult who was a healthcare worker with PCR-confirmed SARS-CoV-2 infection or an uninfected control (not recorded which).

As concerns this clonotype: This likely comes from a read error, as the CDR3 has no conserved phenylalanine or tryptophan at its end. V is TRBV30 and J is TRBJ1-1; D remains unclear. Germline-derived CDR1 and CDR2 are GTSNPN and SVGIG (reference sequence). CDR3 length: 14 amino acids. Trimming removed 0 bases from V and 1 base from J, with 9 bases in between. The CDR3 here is CAWSVYIPNTEAFY. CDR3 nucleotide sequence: TGTGCCTGGAGTGTATATATCCCGAACACTGAAGCTTTCTAT.

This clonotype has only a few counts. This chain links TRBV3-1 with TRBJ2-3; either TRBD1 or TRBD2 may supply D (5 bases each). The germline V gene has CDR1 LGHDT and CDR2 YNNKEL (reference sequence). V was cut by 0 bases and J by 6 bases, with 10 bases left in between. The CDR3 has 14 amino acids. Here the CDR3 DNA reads TGTGCCAGCAGCCAAGAAGTGGGGGTGGATACGCAGTATTTT. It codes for CASSQEVGVDTQYF.

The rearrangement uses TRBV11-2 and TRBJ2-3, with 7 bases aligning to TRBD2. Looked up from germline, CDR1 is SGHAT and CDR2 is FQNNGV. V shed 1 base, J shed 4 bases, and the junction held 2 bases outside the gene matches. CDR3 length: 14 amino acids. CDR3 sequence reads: CASSLVAGADTQYF. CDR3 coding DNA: TGTGCCAGCAGCTTAGTGGCGGGGGCAGATACGCAGTATTTT.

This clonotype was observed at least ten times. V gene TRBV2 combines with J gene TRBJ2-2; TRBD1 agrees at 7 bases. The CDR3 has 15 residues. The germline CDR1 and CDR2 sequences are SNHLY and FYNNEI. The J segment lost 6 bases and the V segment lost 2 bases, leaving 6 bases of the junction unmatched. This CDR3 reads CASSERGQFAGELFF. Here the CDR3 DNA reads TGTGCCAGCAGTGAAAGGGGACAGTTCGCCGGGGAGCTGTTTTTT.

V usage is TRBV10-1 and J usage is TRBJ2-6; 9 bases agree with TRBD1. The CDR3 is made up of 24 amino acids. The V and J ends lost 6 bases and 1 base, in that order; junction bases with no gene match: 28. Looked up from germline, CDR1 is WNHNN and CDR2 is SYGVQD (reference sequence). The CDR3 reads CASRSGPGTGTPKITGSGANVLTF. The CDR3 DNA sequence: TGCGCCAGCAGAAGCGGTCCCGGGACAGGGACCCCCAAAATAACTGGGTCTGGGGCCAACGTCCTGACTTTC.

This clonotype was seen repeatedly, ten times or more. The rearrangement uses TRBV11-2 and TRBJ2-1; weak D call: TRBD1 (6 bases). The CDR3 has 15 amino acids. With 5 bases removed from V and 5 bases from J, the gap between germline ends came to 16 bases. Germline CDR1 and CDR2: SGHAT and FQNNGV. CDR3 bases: TGTGCCAGCAGCCCCACGCAGGGGCGGCACAATGAGCAGTTCTTC. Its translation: CASSPTQGRHNEQFF.

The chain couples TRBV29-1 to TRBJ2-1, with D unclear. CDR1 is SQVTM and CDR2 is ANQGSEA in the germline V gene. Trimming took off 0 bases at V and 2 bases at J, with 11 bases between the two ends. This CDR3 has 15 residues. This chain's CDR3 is CSVEDQGNPYNEQFF. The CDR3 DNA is TGCAGCGTTGAAGATCAAGGAAATCCCTACAATGAGCAGTTCTTC.

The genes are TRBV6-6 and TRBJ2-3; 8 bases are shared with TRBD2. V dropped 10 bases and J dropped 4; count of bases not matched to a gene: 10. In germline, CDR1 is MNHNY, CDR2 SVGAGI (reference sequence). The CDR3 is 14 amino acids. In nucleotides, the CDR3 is TGTGCCACCGGTCCGGGGGGGCCCGCAGATACGCAGTATTTT. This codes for CATGPGGPADTQYF.

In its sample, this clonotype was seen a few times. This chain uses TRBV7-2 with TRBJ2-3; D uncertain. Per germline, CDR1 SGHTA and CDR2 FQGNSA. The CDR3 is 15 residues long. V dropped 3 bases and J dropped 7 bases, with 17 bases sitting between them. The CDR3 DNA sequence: TGTGCCAGCAGCTTGGGTCGGGCGCCCACCTATACGCAGTATTTT. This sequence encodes CASSLGRAPTYTQYF.

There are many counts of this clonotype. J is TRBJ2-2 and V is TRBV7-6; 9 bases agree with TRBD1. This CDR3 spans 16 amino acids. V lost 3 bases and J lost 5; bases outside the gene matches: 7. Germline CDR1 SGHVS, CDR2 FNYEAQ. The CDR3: CASSLETGGKTGELFF. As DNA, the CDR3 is TGTGCCAGCAGCTTGGAGACAGGGGGAAAGACCGGGGAGCTGTTTTTT. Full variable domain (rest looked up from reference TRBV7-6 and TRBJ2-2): GAGVSQSPRYKVTKRGQDVALRCDPISGHVSLYWYRQALGQGPEFLTYFNYEAQQDKSGLPNDRFSAERPEGSISTLTIQRTEQRDSAMYRCASSLETGGKTGELFFGEGSRLTVL.

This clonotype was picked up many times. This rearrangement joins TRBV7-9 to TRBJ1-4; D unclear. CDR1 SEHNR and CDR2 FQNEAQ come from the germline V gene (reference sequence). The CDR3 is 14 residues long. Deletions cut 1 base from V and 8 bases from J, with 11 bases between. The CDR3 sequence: CASSLGREKEKLFF. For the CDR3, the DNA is TGTGCCAGCAGCTTAGGACGGGAGAAAGAAAAACTGTTTTTT.

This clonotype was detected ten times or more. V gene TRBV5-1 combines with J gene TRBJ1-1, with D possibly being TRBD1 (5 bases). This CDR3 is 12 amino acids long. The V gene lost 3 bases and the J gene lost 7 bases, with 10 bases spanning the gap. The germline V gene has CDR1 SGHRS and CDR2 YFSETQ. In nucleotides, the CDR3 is TGCGCCAGCAGCTGGGGAGACAGTGAAGCTTTCTTT. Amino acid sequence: CASSWGDSEAFF. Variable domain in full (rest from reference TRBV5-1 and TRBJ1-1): KAGVTQTPRYLIKTRGQQVTLSCSPISGHRSVSWYQQTPGQGLQFLFEYFSETQRNKGNFPGRFSGRQFSNSRSEMNVSTLELGDSALYLCASSWGDSEAFFGQGTRLTVV.

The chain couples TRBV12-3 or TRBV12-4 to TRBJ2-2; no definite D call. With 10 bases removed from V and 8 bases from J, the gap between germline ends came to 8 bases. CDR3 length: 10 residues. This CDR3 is CAILAGELFF. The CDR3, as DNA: TGTGCCATCTTGGCTGGGGAGCTGTTTTTT.

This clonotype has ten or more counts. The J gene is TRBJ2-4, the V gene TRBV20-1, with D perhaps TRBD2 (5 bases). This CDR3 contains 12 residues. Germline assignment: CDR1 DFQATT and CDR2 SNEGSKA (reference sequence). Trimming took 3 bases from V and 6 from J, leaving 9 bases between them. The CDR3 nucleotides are TGCAGTGCTAGTAATCGGGGAAACATTCAGTACTTC. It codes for CSASNRGNIQYF.

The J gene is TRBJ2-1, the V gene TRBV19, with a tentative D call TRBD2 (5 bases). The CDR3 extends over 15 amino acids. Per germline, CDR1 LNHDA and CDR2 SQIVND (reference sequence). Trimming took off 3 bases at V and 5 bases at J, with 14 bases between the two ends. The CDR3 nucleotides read TGTGCCAGTAGTATCGGAGGCATTTACGACAATGAGCAGTTCTTC. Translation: CASSIGGIYDNEQFF.

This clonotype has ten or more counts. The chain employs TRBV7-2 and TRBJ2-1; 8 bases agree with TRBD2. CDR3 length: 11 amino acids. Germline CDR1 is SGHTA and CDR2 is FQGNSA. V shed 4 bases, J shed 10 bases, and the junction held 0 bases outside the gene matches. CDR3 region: CASSSGGEQFF. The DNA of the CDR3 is TGTGCCAGCAGCTCGGGGGGGGAGCAGTTCTTC.

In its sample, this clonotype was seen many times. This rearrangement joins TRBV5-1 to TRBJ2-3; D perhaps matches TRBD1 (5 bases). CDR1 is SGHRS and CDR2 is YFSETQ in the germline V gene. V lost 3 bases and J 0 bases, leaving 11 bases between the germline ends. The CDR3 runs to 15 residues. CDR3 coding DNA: TGCGCCAGCAGCTCGCAGGGTCCTAGCACAGATACGCAGTATTTT. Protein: CASSSQGPSTDTQYF.

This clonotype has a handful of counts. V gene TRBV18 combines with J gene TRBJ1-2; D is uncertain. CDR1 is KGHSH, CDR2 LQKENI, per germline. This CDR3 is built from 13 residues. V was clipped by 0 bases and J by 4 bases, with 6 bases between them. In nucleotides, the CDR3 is TGTGCCAGCTCACCACCTGTCTCCTATGGCTACACCTTC. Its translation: CASSPPVSYGYTF.

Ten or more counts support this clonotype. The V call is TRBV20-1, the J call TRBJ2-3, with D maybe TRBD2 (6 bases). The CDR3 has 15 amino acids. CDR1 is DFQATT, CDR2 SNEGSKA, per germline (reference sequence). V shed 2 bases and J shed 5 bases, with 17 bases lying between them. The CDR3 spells CSARSGRGVVDTQYF. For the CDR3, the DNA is TGCAGTGCTAGATCGGGGCGGGGCGTCGTAGATACGCAGTATTTT.

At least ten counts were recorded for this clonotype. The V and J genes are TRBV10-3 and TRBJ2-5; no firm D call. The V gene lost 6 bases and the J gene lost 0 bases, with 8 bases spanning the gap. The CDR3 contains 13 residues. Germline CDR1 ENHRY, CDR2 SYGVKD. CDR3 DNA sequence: TGTGCCATCAGGGATCTGTACCAAGAGACCCAGTACTTC. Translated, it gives CAIRDLYQETQYF.

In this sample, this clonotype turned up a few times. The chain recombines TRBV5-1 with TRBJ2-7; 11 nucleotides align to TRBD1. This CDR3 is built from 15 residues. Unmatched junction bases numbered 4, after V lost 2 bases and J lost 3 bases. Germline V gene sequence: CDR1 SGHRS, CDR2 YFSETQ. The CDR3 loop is CASSLVGTGGYEQYF. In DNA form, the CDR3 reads TGCGCCAGCAGCTTAGTTGGGACAGGGGGCTACGAGCAGTACTTC. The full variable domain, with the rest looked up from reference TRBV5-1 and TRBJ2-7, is KAGVTQTPRYLIKTRGQQVTLSCSPISGHRSVSWYQQTPGQGLQFLFEYFSETQRNKGNFPGRFSGRQFSNSRSEMNVSTLELGDSALYLCASSLVGTGGYEQYFGPGTRLTVT.

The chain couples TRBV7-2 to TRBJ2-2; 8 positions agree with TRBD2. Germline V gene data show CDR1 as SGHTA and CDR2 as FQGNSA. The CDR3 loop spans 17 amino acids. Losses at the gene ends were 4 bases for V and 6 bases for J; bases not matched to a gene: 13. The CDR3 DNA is TGTGCCAGCAGCTCGAGTGGACTAGCTAATTTCGCCGGGGAGCTGTTTTTT. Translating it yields CASSSSGLANFAGELFF.

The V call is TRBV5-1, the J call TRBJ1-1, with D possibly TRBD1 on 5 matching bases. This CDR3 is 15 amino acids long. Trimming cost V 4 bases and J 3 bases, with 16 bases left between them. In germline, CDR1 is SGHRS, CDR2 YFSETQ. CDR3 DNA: TGCGCCAGCAGCCCTTTGGGGGACCGGGACACTGAAGCTTTCTTT. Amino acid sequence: CASSPLGDRDTEAFF.

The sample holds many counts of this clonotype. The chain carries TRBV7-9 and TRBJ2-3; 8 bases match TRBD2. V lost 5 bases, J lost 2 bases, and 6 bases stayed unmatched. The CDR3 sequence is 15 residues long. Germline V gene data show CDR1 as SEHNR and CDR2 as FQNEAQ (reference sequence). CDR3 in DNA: TGTGCCAGCAGCCTCGCCGGACTAGCCACAGATACGCAGTATTTT. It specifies CASSLAGLATDTQYF.

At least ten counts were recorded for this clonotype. CDR3 residues: CSVEDWGQLDGYTF. The CDR3 nucleotides are TGCAGCGTTGAAGATTGGGGACAGCTAGACGGCTACACCTTC. The genes are TRBV29-1 and TRBJ1-2; 7 bases map to TRBD1. This CDR3 has 14 amino acids. Germline V gives CDR1 SQVTM, CDR2 ANQGSEA. V lost 0 bases to trimming and J lost 8 bases; unmatched junction nucleotides: 9.

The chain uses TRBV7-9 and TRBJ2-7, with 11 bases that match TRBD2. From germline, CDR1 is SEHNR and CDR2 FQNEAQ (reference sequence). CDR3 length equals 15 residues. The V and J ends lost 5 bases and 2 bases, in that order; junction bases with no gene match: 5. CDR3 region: CASSPSGGLAYEQYF. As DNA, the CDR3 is TGTGCCAGCAGCCCTAGCGGGGGGCTAGCCTACGAGCAGTACTTC.

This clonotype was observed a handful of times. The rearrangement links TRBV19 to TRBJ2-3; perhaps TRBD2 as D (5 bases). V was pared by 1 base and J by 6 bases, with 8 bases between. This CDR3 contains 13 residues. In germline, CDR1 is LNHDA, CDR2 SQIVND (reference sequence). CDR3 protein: CASSIGQRDTQYF. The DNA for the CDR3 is TGTGCCAGTAGTATAGGGCAGCGGGATACGCAGTATTTT.

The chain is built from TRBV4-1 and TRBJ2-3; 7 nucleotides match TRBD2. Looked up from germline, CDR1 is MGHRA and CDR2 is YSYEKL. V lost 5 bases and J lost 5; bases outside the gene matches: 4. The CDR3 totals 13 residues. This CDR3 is CASSGGVGDTQYF. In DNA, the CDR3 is TGCGCCAGCAGCGGGGGGGTTGGAGATACGCAGTATTTT.

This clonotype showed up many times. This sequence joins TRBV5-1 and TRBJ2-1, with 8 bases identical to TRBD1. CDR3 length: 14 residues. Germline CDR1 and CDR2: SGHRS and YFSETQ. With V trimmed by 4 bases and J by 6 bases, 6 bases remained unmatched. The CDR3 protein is CASSHGQGPNEQFF. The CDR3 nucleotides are TGCGCCAGCAGCCACGGACAGGGCCCCAATGAGCAGTTCTTC.

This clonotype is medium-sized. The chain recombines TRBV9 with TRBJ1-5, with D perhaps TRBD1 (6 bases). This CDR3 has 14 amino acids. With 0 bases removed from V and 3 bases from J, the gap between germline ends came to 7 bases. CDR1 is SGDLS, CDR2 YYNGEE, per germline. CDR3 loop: CASSVGGPNQPQHF. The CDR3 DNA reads TGTGCCAGCAGCGTAGGGGGGCCCAATCAGCCCCAGCATTTT.

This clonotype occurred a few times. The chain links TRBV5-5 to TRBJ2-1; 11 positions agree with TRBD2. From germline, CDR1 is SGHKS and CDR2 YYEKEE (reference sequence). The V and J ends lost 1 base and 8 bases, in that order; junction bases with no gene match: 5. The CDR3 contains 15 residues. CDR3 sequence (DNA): TGTGCCAGCAGCTTGTGGGTAGCGGGAGGGGATGAGCAGTTCTTC. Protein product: CASSLWVAGGDEQFF.

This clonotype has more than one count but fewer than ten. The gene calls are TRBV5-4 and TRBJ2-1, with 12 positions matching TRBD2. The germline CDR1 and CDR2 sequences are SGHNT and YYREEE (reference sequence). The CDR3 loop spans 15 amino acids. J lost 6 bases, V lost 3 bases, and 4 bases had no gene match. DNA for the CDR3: TGTGCCAGCAGCTCCCTAGCGGGGGGGATCAATGAGCAGTTCTTC. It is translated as CASSSLAGGINEQFF.